This TCR beta chain was found in a study of blood T cell repertoires in COVID-19. For the study at large: Specimens from acute and convalescent COVID-19 originated in the United States, Italy and Spain.

Sequencing was performed with immunoSEQ multiplex PCR; in TCRdb, only in-frame clones are kept and a portion is missing. The profile shows around 280,000 clones, around four fifths of them singletons. Germline V lookup: CDR1 MNHEY, CDR2 SVGAGI. V lost 0 bases and J 5 bases, leaving 8 bases between the germline ends. CDR3 length: 13 residues. The sequenced sample consisted of peripheral blood. This sequence originates from a woman in her forties or fifties with active or convalescent COVID-19. J is TRBJ2-7 and V is TRBV6-5, with D maybe TRBD2 (6 bases). CDR3 loop: CASSYSGGNEQYF. The CDR3 DNA reads as TGTGCCAGCAGTTACTCGGGGGGAAACGAGCAGTACTTC.